The text below deals with one T cell receptor (beta chain). Its antigen is not identified. These data belong to a study of shared clonotypes between healthy human individuals. Study-wide findings and caveats: Naive subsets, compared against memory subsets, generally had larger estimated richness values.

Measured with immunoSEQ multiplex PCR; TCRdb has only the in-frame clones, and not every one. The sample contains fewer than 2.5 million clones, approximately 93% of which appear only once. Trimming removed 5 bases from V and 3 bases from J, with 12 bases in between. The germline gives CDR1 SGHRS, CDR2 YFSETQ. The CDR3 covers 14 residues. The receptor's source is a young man in good health. Some clones in this sample may be carry-over from other donors' samples. The genes are TRBV5-1 and TRBJ2-1; D might be TRBD2 (5 bases). The sequenced sample was naive CD4+ T cells from PBMCs. The subset here: CD45RA+ positively selected. CDR3 bases: TGCGCCAGCAGTTTATTCGAGGGCTACAATGAGCAGTTCTTC. Translation: CASSLFEGYNEQFF.